These T cell receptor beta chains were read from a single sample in a study of T-cell reconstitution after alpha-beta-depleted transplantation in children. Using its own MiXCR run on the PCR reads, TCRdb lists one record per CDR3 protein. The table has around 400,000 distinct CDR3 sequences, approximately 10% seen once. The sample was PBMCs from the stem cell graft donor, taken from the stem cell graft. The origin of the receptors is a human donor who donated a stem cell graft to a child with acute myeloid leukemia. Each CDR3 is given with its conserved first and last residue. Each record gives: clone size, V gene, CDR3 length, J gene, D gene, CDR3 DNA, CDR3 protein. D genes are given only for firm matches. A row's size may be missing; if present it is once, few, many or a size class.

-	TRBV21-1	15	TRBJ2-7	-	TGTGCCAGCAGCAAGGCGCCAGGGGTATTCTACGAGCAGTACTTC	CASSKAPGVFYEQYF
many	TRBV7-3	15	TRBJ2-2	-	TGTGCCAGCACCTTCGGGACCATAGGGTCCGGGGAGCTGTTTTTT	CASTFGTIGSGELFF
many	TRBV3-1	15	TRBJ1-1	TRBD1	TGTGCCAGCAGCCCTCCCGGGACAGGGAACACTGAAGCTTTCTTT	CASSPPGTGNTEAFF
few	TRBV5-1	17	TRBJ1-4	-	TGCGCCAGCAGCTTGTCCGAGGGGGGGTACCCTTCTGAAAAACTGTTTTTT	CASSLSEGGYPSEKLFF
few	TRBV21-1	16	TRBJ2-5	-	TGTGCCAGCAGCCTTCGCCTAGGACAGATACAAGAGACCCAGTACTTC	CASSLRLGQIQETQYF
-	TRBV10-3	17	TRBJ1-4	-	TGTGCCATCAGTGTCTCCCACCCCGGAGGGGTTAATGAAAAACTGTTTTTT	CAISVSHPGGVNEKLFF
-	TRBV2	15	TRBJ2-1	TRBD2	TGTACCAGCTGCTTTGGGCTAGCGGCGGGGAATGAGCAGTTCTTC	CTSCFGLAAGNEQFF
-	TRBV2	13	TRBJ2-5	TRBD2	TGTGCCAGCAGTGTTATGGGAGGGGAGACCCAGTACTTC	CASSVMGGETQYF
-	TRBV25-1	15	TRBJ2-7	TRBD1	TGTGCCAGCAGTGAATTGGCAGGGGGAGCATACGAGCAGTACTTC	CASSELAGGAYEQYF
-	TRBV12-3/TRBV12-4	13	TRBJ2-1	-	TGTGCCAGCAGTTTTGGGACGTCCAATGAGCAGTTCTTC	CASSFGTSNEQFF
many	TRBV7-9	15	TRBJ2-1	-	TGTGCCAGCAGCTTACAGGTCGGGGACTACAATGAGCAGTTCTTC	CASSLQVGDYNEQFF